The rows below give T cell receptor beta chains drawn from one sample of a study of spatial heterogeneity in lung cancer. TCRdb reprocessed the 5' RACE reads via MiXCR and lists one record per CDR3 protein. The data contain 24,000 or so distinct CDR3 sequences, approximately 3% of them singletons. The material sequenced was PBMCs, taken at surgery. Receptors were obtained from a female donor with early-stage non-small cell lung cancer. Both conserved end residues are part of each CDR3. Each record gives: J gene, clone size, D gene, V gene, CDR3 protein, CDR3 DNA. The D gene is left open where the match is weak. Not every row has a clone size; where given, it reads once, few, many or a size class.

J: TRBJ2-7; size: few; D: NA; V: TRBV11-2; CDR3: CASSLNIAYPSEQYF; DNA: TGTGCCAGCAGCTTAAACATCGCCTACCCTTCCGAGCAGTACTTC
J: TRBJ2-5; size: many; D: TRBD2; V: TRBV2; CDR3: CASSEPLGGIETQYF; DNA: TGTGCCAGCAGTGAACCCCTGGGAGGGATAGAGACCCAGTACTTC
J: TRBJ2-2; size: many; D: NA; V: TRBV9; CDR3: CASRESGATGELFF; DNA: TGTGCCAGCAGGGAATCAGGGGCCACCGGGGAGCTGTTTTTT
J: TRBJ1-2; size: many; D: TRBD1; V: TRBV30; CDR3: CAWRNRTGGRGGYTF; DNA: TGTGCCTGGAGGAATAGGACAGGGGGAAGAGGTGGCTACACCTTC
J: TRBJ2-7; size: many; D: TRBD1; V: TRBV2; CDR3: CASSLNRGWDEQYF; DNA: TGTGCCAGCAGTCTCAACAGGGGCTGGGACGAGCAGTACTTC
J: TRBJ1-5; size: NA; D: NA; V: TRBV7-9; CDR3: CASSPRSDGGAQHF; DNA: TGTGCCAGCAGCCCTCGGTCGGACGGGGGAGCCCAGCATTTT
J: TRBJ2-5; size: many; D: NA; V: TRBV7-9; CDR3: CASSSPPLTAQETQYF; DNA: TGTGCCAGCAGCTCACCCCCCCTGACAGCTCAAGAGACCCAGTACTTC
J: TRBJ2-3; size: many; D: TRBD2; V: TRBV6-5; CDR3: CASSPVVSGMTDTQYF; DNA: TGTGCCAGCAGTCCCGTCGTTAGCGGGATGACAGATACGCAGTATTTT
J: TRBJ1-1; size: many; D: NA; V: TRBV5-1; CDR3: CASSLGFSRDLGTEAFF; DNA: TGCGCCAGCAGCTTGGGATTTTCTCGGGACTTGGGAACTGAAGCTTTCTTT
J: TRBJ2-1; size: many; D: NA; V: TRBV7-3; CDR3: CASSPERLDEQFF; DNA: TGTGCCAGCAGCCCCGAAAGACTCGATGAGCAGTTCTTC
J: TRBJ2-7; size: many; D: TRBD2; V: TRBV20-1; CDR3: CSARDWAGGSYEQYF; DNA: TGCAGTGCTAGAGATTGGGCGGGAGGGTCCTACGAGCAGTACTTC
J: TRBJ1-6; size: NA; D: TRBD1; V: TRBV3-1; CDR3: CASSQEDRGYNSPLHF; DNA: TGTGCCAGCAGCCAAGAGGACAGGGGGTATAATTCACCCCTCCACTTT
J: TRBJ2-4; size: NA; D: TRBD2; V: TRBV20-1; CDR3: CSAREHRASGRAQNIQYF; DNA: TGCAGTGCTAGAGAACACCGGGCTAGCGGGAGGGCCCAAAACATTCAGTACTTC
J: TRBJ2-3; size: many; D: TRBD2; V: TRBV9; CDR3: CASSDGTSGTDTQYF; DNA: TGTGCCAGCAGCGACGGGACTAGCGGAACAGATACGCAGTATTTT
J: TRBJ2-1; size: many; D: TRBD2; V: TRBV23-1; CDR3: CASYDTQRENNEQFF; DNA: TGCGCCAGCTACGATACCCAGCGGGAGAATAATGAGCAGTTCTTC
J: TRBJ2-3; size: many; D: TRBD1; V: TRBV18; CDR3: CASSPATGVSTDTQYF; DNA: TGTGCCAGCTCACCAGCGACAGGGGTCAGCACAGATACGCAGTATTTT
J: TRBJ2-7; size: many; D: NA; V: TRBV28; CDR3: CASSLEGDEQYF; DNA: TGTGCCAGCAGTTTAGAGGGGGACGAGCAGTACTTC
J: TRBJ2-3; size: few; D: NA; V: TRBV2; CDR3: CASSGLNTQYF; DNA: TGTGCCAGCAGTGGTCTGAATACGCAGTATTTT
J: TRBJ2-5; size: few; D: NA; V: TRBV5-8; CDR3: CASSRTISRQETQYF; DNA: TGTGCCAGCAGCCGGACAATAAGCCGGCAAGAGACCCAGTACTTC
J: TRBJ1-3; size: many; D: NA; V: TRBV30; CDR3: CAWSVGPSPGNTIYF; DNA: TGTGCCTGGAGTGTAGGCCCTTCCCCTGGAAACACCATATATTTT
J: TRBJ1-6; size: many; D: NA; V: TRBV30; CDR3: CAWRGEALNSPLHF; DNA: TGTGCCTGGAGGGGCGAGGCTTTGAATTCACCCCTCCACTTT
J: TRBJ2-5; size: many; D: NA; V: TRBV5-1; CDR3: CASSGTLQGKETQYF; DNA: TGCGCCAGCAGCGGAACCTTACAGGGAAAGGAGACCCAGTACTTC
J: TRBJ2-1; size: many; D: NA; V: TRBV20-1; CDR3: CSAPAPILETNEQFF; DNA: TGCAGTGCCCCGGCCCCGATTCTAGAGACCAATGAGCAGTTCTTC
J: TRBJ2-1; size: NA; D: NA; V: TRBV27; CDR3: CASSLSIYNEQFF; DNA: TGTGCCAGCAGTTTATCGATCTACAATGAGCAGTTCTTC